This TCR beta chain is drawn from a study of somatic mutations in cytotoxic T cells in rheumatoid arthritis. Study information: Peripheral blood samples of more than 25 ml EDTA were taken from patients directly after diagnosis and before treatment.

The V gene lost 3 bases and the J gene lost 6 bases, with 6 bases spanning the gap. The CDR3 sequence is 12 residues long. Per germline, CDR1 MDHEN and CDR2 SYDVKM. Study-wide results and limits: The slight TRBV07 underrepresentation in rheumatoid arthritis patients received no adjustment for multiple comparisons.

With respect to this clone: No antigen is known for it.

In the original workflow: Patient CD8+ clones exceeding 1% seldom corresponded to published virus-specific TCRB sequences. Sequencing was performed with immunoSEQ multiplex PCR; in TCRdb, only in-frame clones are kept and a portion is missing. Clone size and the V and J calls come from that table; the DNA yielded D and trimming. Of about 10,000 clones listed, 75% to 95% were seen once; the top ten hold approximately 14%. Positive selection with magnetic beads achieved the isolation of CD4+ and CD8+ cells, followed by a flow cytometry check of purity. The origin of this receptor is a woman between 18 and 30 years old with rheumatoid arthritis. The sample comprised CD8+ T cells sorted from blood. The chain couples TRBV28 to TRBJ1-5; no definite D call. CDR3 DNA sequence: TGTGCCAGCAGTTTTGAGGTTCAGCCCCAGCATTTT. Translation gives CASSFEVQPQHF.